The clone carrying this T cell receptor beta chain appeared a few times. The antigen is not known. These data belong to a study of cytomegalovirus exposure and HLA in healthy donors. General observations from the study: A cluster of highly shared sequence variants was likely a sequencing artifact. Analyses of presence/absence relied on an assumption of roughly uniform sequencing depth across donors. By a later analysis, the bulk of CMV-associated TCR beta chains appeared HLA-restricted. When analyzed later, the rates of TCR association showed variation by HLA locus, with DRB1 the most and HLA-C the fewest.

With 60 Vbeta and 13 Jbeta primers, the PCR was carried out. The protocol was immunoSEQ multiplex PCR, while the TCRdb copy is restricted to in-frame clones and leaves out a portion. Among about 160,000 clones listed, roughly 80% were seen once. This CDR3 region has 14 residues. Trimming at V came to 4 bases and at J to 2 bases, leaving 2 bases not matched to a gene. Per germline, CDR1 ENHRY and CDR2 SYGVKD. The source of this sequence is a woman in her 30s in good health and CMV-seropositive. The sample consisted of PBMCs. This chain connects TRBV10-3 to TRBJ1-2, with 9 bases aligning to TRBD1. The CDR3 reads CAISVGQGNYGYTF. CDR3 sequence (DNA): TGTGCCATCAGTGTAGGACAGGGGAACTATGGCTACACCTTC.